The rows below give T cell receptor beta chains drawn from one sample of a study of T-cell memory formation after mild COVID-19. TCRdb re-called the 5' RACE reads with MiXCR, one entry per CDR3 protein. The sample shows more than 250,000 distinct CDR3 sequences, 16% of them seen only once. What was sequenced was PBMCs or a T cell subset sorted from them (not recorded which). These receptors all come from a man aged 18-30 years who had mild COVID-19 (a few samples of this study predate the infection). Cell type and time point are not known. Each CDR3 is given with its conserved first and last residue. The order of the fields is D gene, V gene, clone size, J gene, CDR3 DNA, CDR3 protein. The D gene is left open where the match is weak. Clone size is stated in some rows and not others, as once, few, many or a class when expanded.

>TRBD2|TRBV6-2/TRBV6-3|-|TRBJ2-4
TGTGCCAGCAGTTACTCCCCCGCACTAGCGGGAGAGGTTCGAGGCAAAAACATTCAGTACTTC
CASSYSPALAGEVRGKNIQYF
>-|TRBV11-2|few|TRBJ1-2
TGTGCCAGCAGCTTTGGTTGGACTCCTGTAGGAACCTTC
CASSFGWTPVGTF
>-|TRBV6-6|many|TRBJ1-5
TGTGCCAGCAGCCTCGGACAGAATCAGCCCCAGCATTTT
CASSLGQNQPQHF
>TRBD2|TRBV5-1|-|TRBJ2-5
TGCGCCAGCAGCGATTCTAGCGGGGGGTACCAAGAGACCCAGTACTTC
CASSDSSGGYQETQYF
>-|TRBV5-1|few|TRBJ2-2
TGCGCCAGCAGCGGGCCAGGGACCGGGGAGCTGTTTTTT
CASSGPGTGELFF
>-|TRBV7-2|many|TRBJ1-1
TGTGCCAGCAGCTTAGATTGGGGGGGCTTCACTGAAGCTTTCTTT
CASSLDWGGFTEAFF
>-|TRBV7-9|few|TRBJ2-2
TGTGCCAGCAGTTACCAGGGAGAAACCGGGGAGCTGTTTTTT
CASSYQGETGELFF
>TRBD2|TRBV7-2|few|TRBJ2-6
TGTGCCAGCAGACTAGCGGGGTTTGGGGCCAACGTCCTGACTTTC
CASRLAGFGANVLTF
>-|TRBV2|once|TRBJ1-1
TGTGCCAGCAATCTGGACAAACGTACGAACACTGAAGCTTTCTTT
CASNLDKRTNTEAFF
>-|TRBV12-3/TRBV12-4|few|TRBJ2-7
TGTGCCAGCAGTGCCGGCCCAAGAGGGGCCTACGAGCAGTACTTC
CASSAGPRGAYEQYF
>TRBD1|TRBV27|few|TRBJ1-1
TGTGCCAGCAAGGACAGGGACACTGAAGCTTTCTTT
CASKDRDTEAFF
>-|TRBV28|few|TRBJ2-3
TGTGCCAGCAGAGGAGGGGCCTTAGGCACAGATACGCAGTATTTT
CASRGGALGTDTQYF
>TRBD1|TRBV20-1|-|TRBJ2-3
TGCAGTGCTAGGACAGGGGGCACAGATACGCAGTATTTT
CSARTGGTDTQYF
>-|TRBV21-1|-|TRBJ2-3
TGTGCCAGCAGCAAAGATGACAGGGCCTTCACAGATACGCAGTATTTT
CASSKDDRAFTDTQYF
>-|TRBV30|-|TRBJ1-2
TGTGCCTGGGGGTTAACGGCTAACTATGGCTACACCTTC
CAWGLTANYGYTF
>-|TRBV7-2|-|TRBJ1-5
TGTGCCAGCAGCTTAGTGAAAGGTGGCAATCAGCCCCAGCATTTT
CASSLVKGGNQPQHF
>-|TRBV12-3/TRBV12-4|many|TRBJ2-3
TGTGCCAGCAGAAGTCCGGGCTTCGGTACGCAGTATTTT
CASRSPGFGTQYF
>TRBD1|TRBV10-3|-|TRBJ2-6
TGTGCTTCAGTCCCGGGACAGGGAACCGGGGCCAACGTCCTGACTTTC
CASVPGQGTGANVLTF
>-|TRBV29-1|many|TRBJ1-1
TGCAGCGTTGAAGACTACAGGAGCGCTGAAGCTTTCTTT
CSVEDYRSAEAFF
>-|TRBV7-2|-|TRBJ2-4
TGTGCCAGCAGCTTAAGAGGGGAAAACATTCAGTACTTC
CASSLRGENIQYF
>-|TRBV4-2|-|TRBJ1-1
TGTGCCAGCAGCCCTCACAGGGAGGCTGAAGCTTTCTTT
CASSPHREAEAFF
>-|TRBV25-1|-|TRBJ2-1
TGTGCCAGCATAGAGAGCTCCTACAATGAGCAGTTCTTC
CASIESSYNEQFF
>-|TRBV6-2/TRBV6-3|-|TRBJ2-2
TGTGCCAGCTCGGGCGGGGAGCTGTTTTTT
CASSGGELFF
>-|TRBV5-1|few|TRBJ2-1
TGCGCCAGCAGCACAACGGGACATGAGCAGTTCTTC
CASSTTGHEQFF
>-|TRBV7-2|many|TRBJ2-1
TGTGCCAGCAGCGCCCCCGGGGGACCTTCCTACAATGAGCAGTTCTTC
CASSAPGGPSYNEQFF
>-|TRBV19|few|TRBJ1-5
TGTGCCAGTAGTATAGTCACAGTTAGCAATCAGCCCCAGCATTTT
CASSIVTVSNQPQHF
>-|TRBV4-2|-|TRBJ2-5
TGTGCCAGCAGCCGAGGCCAGGGGAACGGAATTCAAGAGACCCAGTACTTC
CASSRGQGNGIQETQYF
>-|TRBV5-1|-|TRBJ1-4
TGCGCCAGCAGTCCGGGGCTAACTAATGAAAAACTGTTTTTT
CASSPGLTNEKLFF
>-|TRBV18|-|TRBJ1-1
TGTGCCAGCTCACTCCCCAATGGCGCTGAAGCTTTCTTT
CASSLPNGAEAFF
>-|TRBV3-1|few|TRBJ2-7
TGTGCCAGTACTACCGGGATTTACTCCTACGAGCAGTACTTC
CASTTGIYSYEQYF
>TRBD1|TRBV3-1|-|TRBJ2-7
TGTGCCAGCAGCTTGGGACAGTACGAGCAGTACTTC
CASSLGQYEQYF
>-|TRBV10-3|-|TRBJ2-6
TGTGCCATCAGCGACGCCCCCACTGGGGCCAACGTCCTGACTTTC
CAISDAPTGANVLTF
>TRBD2|TRBV20-1|few|TRBJ2-5
TGCAGTGCTAGAGGACTAGCGGGTCCCCAAGAGACCCAGTACTTC
CSARGLAGPQETQYF
>-|TRBV6-6|-|TRBJ2-1
TGTGCCAGCTCCCCGGGACCCTCTTCCCACAATGAGCAGTTCTTC
CASSPGPSSHNEQFF
>TRBD1|TRBV7-9|-|TRBJ2-1
TGTGCCAGCAGCTCTCAGGGGGCCTACAATGAGCAGTTCTTC
CASSSQGAYNEQFF
>-|TRBV12-3/TRBV12-4|few|TRBJ1-1
TGTGCCAGCAGTCCCACTGACGGGATCGAAGCTTTCTTT
CASSPTDGIEAFF
>-|TRBV6-2/TRBV6-3|few|TRBJ2-5
TGTGCCAGCAGTACCCCTCGATTTGGCCAAGAGACCCAGTACTTC
CASSTPRFGQETQYF
>-|TRBV6-5|-|TRBJ2-7
TGTGCCAGCAGTTATCGGACAGCCTACGAGCAGTACTTC
CASSYRTAYEQYF
>-|TRBV5-1|many|TRBJ2-4
TGCGCCAGCAGCCAAGAGGCCTTGGCGGGCCGGAGGGGGGGCATTCAGTACTTC
CASSQEALAGRRGGIQYF
>-|TRBV7-6|many|TRBJ1-5
TGTGCCAGCAGCCCTTACGATAGCAATCAGCCCCAGCATTTT
CASSPYDSNQPQHF
>TRBD2|TRBV5-1|few|TRBJ2-3
TGCGCCAGCAGCTTCGGCGGGGGGCCTTATACAGATACGCAGTATTTT
CASSFGGGPYTDTQYF
>-|TRBV6-5|once|TRBJ1-1
TGTGCCAGCAGTAGTTTAGGGGGTAGCACTGAAGCTTTCTTT
CASSSLGGSTEAFF
>-|TRBV15|-|TRBJ2-7
TGTGCCACCAGCAGAGATAGGCTAGCTTACGAGCAGTACTTC
CATSRDRLAYEQYF
>-|TRBV10-3|few|TRBJ2-1
TGTGCCATCTCTTCCTCGGGGGTCGAGCAGTTCTTC
CAISSSGVEQFF
>-|TRBV7-9|many|TRBJ2-2
TGTGCCAGCAGCTCCACCGGGCAAGGTTGGACCGGGGAGCTGTTTTTT
CASSSTGQGWTGELFF